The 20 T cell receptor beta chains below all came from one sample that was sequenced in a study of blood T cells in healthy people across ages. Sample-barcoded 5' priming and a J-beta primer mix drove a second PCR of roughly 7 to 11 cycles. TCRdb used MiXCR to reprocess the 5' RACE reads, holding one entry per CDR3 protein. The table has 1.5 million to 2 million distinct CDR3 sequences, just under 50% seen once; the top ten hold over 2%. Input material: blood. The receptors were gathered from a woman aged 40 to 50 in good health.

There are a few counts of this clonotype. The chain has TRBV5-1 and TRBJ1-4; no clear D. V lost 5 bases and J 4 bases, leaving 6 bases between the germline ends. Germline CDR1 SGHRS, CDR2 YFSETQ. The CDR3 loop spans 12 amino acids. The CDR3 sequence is CASRGLNEKLFF. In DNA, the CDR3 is TGCGCCAGCAGGGGTCTTAATGAAAAACTGTTTTTT.

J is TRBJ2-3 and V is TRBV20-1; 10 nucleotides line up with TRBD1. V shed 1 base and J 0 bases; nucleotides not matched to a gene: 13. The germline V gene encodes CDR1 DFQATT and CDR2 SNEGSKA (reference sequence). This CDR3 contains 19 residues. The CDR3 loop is CSARVRRGQGTTSTDTQYF. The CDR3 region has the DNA TGCAGTGCTAGAGTCCGAAGGGGACAGGGGACAACTAGCACAGATACGCAGTATTTT.

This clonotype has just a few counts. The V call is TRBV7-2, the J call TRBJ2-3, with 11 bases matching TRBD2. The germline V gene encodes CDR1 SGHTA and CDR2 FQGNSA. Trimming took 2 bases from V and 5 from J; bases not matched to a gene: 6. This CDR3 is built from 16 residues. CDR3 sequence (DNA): TGTGCCAGCAGCTTACAGGCTAGCGGGGGGCAAGATACGCAGTATTTT. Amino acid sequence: CASSLQASGGQDTQYF.

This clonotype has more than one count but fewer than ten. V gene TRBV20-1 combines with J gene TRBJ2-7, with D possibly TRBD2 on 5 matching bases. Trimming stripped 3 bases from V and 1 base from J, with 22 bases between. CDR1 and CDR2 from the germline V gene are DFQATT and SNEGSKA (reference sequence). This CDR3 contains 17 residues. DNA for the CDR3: TGCAGTGCTAGCAGCATTCCCGGGGAACGTTGGTCCTACGAGCAGTACTTC. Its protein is CSASSIPGERWSYEQYF.

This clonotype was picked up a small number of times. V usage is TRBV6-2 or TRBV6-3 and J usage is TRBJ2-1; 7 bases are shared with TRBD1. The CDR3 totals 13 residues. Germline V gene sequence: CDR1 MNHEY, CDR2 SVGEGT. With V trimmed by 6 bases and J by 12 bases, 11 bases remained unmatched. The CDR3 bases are TGTGCCAGCAGGACAGACAGGGCAGGGTCGCAGTTCTTC. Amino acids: CASRTDRAGSQFF.

CDR3 region: CASRLDGSSYNEQYF. CDR3 nucleotides: TGTGCCAGCAGGCTCGACGGGAGCTCCTACAATGAGCAGTACTTC. V gene TRBV27 combines with J gene TRBJ2-5, with D possibly matching TRBD2 (6 bases). Germline loops: CDR1 MNHEY, CDR2 SMNVEV (reference sequence). The CDR3 length is 15 residues. Trimming left V 6 bases short and J 11 bases short, with 25 bases between.

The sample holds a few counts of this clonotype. The CDR3 region has the DNA TGTGCCAGCAGCAAAGAACCAGGGGGGTACGAGCAGTACTTC. This encodes CASSKEPGGYEQYF. The rearrangement links TRBV21-1 to TRBJ2-7; the table gives TRBD1 as D, unverified against the DNA. TRBV21-1 is labeled a pseudogene. The CDR3 has 14 amino acids.

The CDR3 loop is CASSQDYTEQFF. DNA of the CDR3: TGTGCCAGCAGCCAAGATTATACTGAGCAGTTCTTC. The chain joins TRBV4-2 to TRBJ2-1, with no clear D. The CDR3 has 12 amino acids. V shed 0 bases and J shed 9 bases, with 6 bases lying between them. Germline-derived CDR1 and CDR2 are LGHNA and YNFKEQ.

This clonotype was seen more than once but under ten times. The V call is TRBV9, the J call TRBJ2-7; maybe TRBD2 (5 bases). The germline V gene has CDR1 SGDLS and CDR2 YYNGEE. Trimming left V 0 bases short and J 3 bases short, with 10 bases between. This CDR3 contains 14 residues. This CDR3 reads CASSVAAEFYEQYF. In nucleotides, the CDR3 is TGTGCCAGCAGCGTAGCAGCGGAGTTCTACGAGCAGTACTTC.

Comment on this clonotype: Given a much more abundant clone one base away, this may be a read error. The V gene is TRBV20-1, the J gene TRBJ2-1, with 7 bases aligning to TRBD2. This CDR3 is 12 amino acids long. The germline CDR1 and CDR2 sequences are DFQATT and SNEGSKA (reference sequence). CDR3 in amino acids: CRARDPTAGEFF. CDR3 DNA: TGCAGGGCTAGAGATCCGACGGCGGGGGAGTTCTTC.

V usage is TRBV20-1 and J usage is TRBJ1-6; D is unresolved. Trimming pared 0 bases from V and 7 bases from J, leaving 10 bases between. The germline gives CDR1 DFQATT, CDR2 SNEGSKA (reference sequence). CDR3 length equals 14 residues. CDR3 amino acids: CSARDFRGNSPLHF. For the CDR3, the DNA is TGCAGTGCTAGAGATTTTAGAGGGAATTCACCCCTCCACTTT.

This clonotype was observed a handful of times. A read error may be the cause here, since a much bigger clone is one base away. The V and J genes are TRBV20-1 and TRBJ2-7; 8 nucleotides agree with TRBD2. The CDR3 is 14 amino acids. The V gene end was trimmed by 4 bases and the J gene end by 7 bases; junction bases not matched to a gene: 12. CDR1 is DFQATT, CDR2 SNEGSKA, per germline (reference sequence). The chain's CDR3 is CSATGGGPYNEQYF. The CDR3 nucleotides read TGCAGTGCTACCGGCGGGGGGCCCTACAATGAGCAGTACTTC.

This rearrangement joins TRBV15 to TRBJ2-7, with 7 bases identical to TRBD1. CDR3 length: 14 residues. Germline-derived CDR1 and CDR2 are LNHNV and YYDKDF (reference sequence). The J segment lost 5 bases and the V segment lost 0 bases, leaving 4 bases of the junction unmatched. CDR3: CATSRDLTGNEQYF. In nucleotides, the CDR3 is TGTGCCACCAGCAGAGACCTGACAGGGAACGAGCAGTACTTC.

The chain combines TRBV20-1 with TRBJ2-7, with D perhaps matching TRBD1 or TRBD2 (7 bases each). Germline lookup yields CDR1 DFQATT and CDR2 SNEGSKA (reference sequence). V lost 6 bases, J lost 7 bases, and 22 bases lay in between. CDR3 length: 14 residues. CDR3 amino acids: CSAARGGVYNEQYF. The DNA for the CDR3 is TGCAGTGCAGCCAGGGGGGGCGTTTACAATGAGCAGTACTTC.

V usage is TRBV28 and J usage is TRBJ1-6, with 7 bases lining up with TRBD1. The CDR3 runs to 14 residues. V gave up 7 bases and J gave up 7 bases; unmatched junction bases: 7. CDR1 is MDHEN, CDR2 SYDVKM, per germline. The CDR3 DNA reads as TGTGCCAGCAATGACAGGGCCCTCAATTCACCCCTCCACTTT. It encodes CASNDRALNSPLHF.

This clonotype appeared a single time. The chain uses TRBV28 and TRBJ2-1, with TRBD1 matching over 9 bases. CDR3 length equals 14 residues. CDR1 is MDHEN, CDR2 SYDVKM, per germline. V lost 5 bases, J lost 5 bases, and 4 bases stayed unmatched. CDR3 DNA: TGTGCCAGCAGTGGGGACAGGGAAGACAATGAGCAGTTCTTC. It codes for CASSGDREDNEQFF. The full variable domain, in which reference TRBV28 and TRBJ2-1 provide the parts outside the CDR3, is DVKVTQSSRYLVKRTGEKVFLECVQDMDHENMFWYRQDPGLGLRLIYFSYDVKMKEKGDIPEGYSVSREKKERFSLILESASTNQTSMYLCASSGDREDNEQFFGPGTRLTVL.

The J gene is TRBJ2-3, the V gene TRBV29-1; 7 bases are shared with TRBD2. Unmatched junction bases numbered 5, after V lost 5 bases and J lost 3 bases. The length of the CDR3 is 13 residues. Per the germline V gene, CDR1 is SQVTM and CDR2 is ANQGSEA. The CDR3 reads CSVNGGKTDTQYF. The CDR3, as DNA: TGCAGCGTTAACGGGGGGAAGACAGATACGCAGTATTTT.

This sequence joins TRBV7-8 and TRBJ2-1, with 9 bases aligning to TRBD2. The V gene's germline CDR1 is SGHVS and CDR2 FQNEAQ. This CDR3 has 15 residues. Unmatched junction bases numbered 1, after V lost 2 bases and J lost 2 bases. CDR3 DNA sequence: TGTGCCAGCAGCTTAAAGCGGGGGGCCTACAATGAGCAGTTCTTC. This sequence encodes CASSLKRGAYNEQFF.

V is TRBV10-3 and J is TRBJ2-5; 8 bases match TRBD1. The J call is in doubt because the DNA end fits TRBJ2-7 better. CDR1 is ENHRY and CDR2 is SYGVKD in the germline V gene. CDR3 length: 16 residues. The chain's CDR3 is CAISGWGQDDSYEQYF. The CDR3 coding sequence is TGTGCCATCAGTGGGTGGGGACAGGATGATTCCTACGAGCAGTACTTC.

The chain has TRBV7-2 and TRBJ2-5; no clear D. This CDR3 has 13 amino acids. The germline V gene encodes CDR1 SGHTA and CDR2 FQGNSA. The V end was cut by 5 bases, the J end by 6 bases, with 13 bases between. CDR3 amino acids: CASSPQFLKTQYF. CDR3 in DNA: TGTGCCAGCAGCCCTCAATTCTTAAAGACCCAGTACTTC.